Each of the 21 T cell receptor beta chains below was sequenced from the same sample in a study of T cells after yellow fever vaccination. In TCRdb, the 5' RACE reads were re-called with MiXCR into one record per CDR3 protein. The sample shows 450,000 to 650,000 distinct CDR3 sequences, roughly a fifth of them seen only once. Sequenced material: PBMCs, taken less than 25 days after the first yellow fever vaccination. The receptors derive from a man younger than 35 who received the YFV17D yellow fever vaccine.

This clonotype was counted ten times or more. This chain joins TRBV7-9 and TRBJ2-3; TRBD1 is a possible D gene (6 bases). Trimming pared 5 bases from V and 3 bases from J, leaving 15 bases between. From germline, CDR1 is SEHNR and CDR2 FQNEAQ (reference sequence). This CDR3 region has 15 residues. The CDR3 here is CASSPPGRGTDTQYF. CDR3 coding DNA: TGTGCCAGCAGCCCCCCGGGCAGGGGAACAGATACGCAGTATTTT.

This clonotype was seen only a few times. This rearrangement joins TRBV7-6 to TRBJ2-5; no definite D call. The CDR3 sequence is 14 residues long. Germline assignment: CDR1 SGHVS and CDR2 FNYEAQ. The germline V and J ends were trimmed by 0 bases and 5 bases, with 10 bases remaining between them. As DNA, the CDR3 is TGTGCCAGCAGCTTAGCCACCATGAGGGAGACCCAGTACTTC. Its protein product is CASSLATMRETQYF.

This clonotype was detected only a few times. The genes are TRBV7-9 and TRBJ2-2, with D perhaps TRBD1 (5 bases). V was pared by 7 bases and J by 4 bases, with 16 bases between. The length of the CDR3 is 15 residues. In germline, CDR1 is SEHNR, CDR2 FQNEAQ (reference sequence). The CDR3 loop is CASTASQDPTGELFF. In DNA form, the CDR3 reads TGTGCCAGCACGGCCTCACAGGATCCCACCGGGGAGCTGTTTTTT. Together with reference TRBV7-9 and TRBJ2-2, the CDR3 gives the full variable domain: DTGVSQNPRHKITKRGQNVTFRCDPISEHNRLYWYRQTLGQGPEFLTYFQNEAQLEKSRLLSDRFSAERPKGSFSTLEIQRTEQGDSAMYLCASTASQDPTGELFFGEGSRLTVL.

This chain's CDR3 is CASSAAQGSRQYV. CDR3 nucleotides: TGTGCCAGCAGTGCGGCACAGGGTTCGAGGCAGTACGTC. This chain joins TRBV6-1 and TRBJ2-7; TRBD1 might be the D (6 bases). Germline V gene lookup returns CDR1 MNHNS and CDR2 SASEGT. V gave up 4 bases and J gave up 9 bases, with 16 bases separating them. The CDR3 has 13 amino acids.

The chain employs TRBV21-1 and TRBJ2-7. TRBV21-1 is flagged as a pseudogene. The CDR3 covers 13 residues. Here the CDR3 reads CASTKDGPYEQYF. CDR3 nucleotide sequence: TGTGCCAGCACTAAGGACGGACCCTACGAGCAGTACTTC.

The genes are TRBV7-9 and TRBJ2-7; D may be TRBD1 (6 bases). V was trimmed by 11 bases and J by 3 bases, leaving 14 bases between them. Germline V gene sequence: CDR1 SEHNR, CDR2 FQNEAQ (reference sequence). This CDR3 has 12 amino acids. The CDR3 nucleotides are TGTGCCGGAAGAAGGGGGAACTACGAGCAGTACTTC. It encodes CAGRRGNYEQYF. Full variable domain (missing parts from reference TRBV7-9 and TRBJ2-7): DTGVSQNPRHKITKRGQNVTFRCDPISEHNRLYWYRQTLGQGPEFLTYFQNEAQLEKSRLLSDRFSAERPKGSFSTLEIQRTEQGDSAMYLCAGRRGNYEQYFGPGTRLTVT.

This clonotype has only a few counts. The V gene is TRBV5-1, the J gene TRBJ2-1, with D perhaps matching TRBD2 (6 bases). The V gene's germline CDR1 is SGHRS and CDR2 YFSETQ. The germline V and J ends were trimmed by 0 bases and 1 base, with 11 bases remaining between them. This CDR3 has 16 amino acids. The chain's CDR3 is CASSLASGVSYNEQFF. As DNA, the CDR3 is TGCGCCAGCAGCTTGGCCTCGGGGGTTTCCTACAATGAGCAGTTCTTC.

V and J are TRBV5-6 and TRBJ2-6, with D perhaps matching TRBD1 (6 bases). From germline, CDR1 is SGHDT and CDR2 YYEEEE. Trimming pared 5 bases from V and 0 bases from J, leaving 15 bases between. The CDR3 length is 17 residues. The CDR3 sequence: CASSRRTDSSGANVLTF. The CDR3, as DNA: TGTGCCAGCAGTAGAAGGACGGACAGCTCTGGGGCCAACGTCCTGACTTTC.

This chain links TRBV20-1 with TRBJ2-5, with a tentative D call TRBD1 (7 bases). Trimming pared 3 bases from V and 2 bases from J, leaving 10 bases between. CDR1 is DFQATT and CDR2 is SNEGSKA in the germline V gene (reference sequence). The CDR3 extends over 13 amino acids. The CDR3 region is CSASPGGQETQYF. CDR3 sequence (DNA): TGCAGTGCTAGCCCAGGGGGGCAAGAGACCCAGTACTTC.

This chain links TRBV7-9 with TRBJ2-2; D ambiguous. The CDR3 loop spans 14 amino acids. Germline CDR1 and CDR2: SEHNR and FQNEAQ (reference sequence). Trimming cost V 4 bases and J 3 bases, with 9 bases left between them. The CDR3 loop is CASSSPRDTGELFF. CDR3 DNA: TGTGCCAGCAGCTCCCCCCGGGACACCGGGGAGCTGTTTTTT.

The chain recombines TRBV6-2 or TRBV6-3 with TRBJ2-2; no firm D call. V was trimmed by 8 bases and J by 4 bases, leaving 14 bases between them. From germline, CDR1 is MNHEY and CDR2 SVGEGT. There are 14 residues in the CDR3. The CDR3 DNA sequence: TGTGCCAGCGGTAACGGCAGAGGCACCGGGGAGCTGTTTTTT. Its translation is CASGNGRGTGELFF.

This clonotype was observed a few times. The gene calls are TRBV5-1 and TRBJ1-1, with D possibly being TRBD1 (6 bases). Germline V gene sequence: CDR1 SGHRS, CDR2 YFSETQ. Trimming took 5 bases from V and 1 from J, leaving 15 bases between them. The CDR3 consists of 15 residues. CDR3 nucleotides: TGCGCCAGCAGGGCCGACGGGACAACGAACACTGAAGCTTTCTTT. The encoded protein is CASRADGTTNTEAFF. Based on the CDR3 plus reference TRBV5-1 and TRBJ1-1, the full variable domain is KAGVTQTPRYLIKTRGQQVTLSCSPISGHRSVSWYQQTPGQGLQFLFEYFSETQRNKGNFPGRFSGRQFSNSRSEMNVSTLELGDSALYLCASRADGTTNTEAFFGQGTRLTVV.

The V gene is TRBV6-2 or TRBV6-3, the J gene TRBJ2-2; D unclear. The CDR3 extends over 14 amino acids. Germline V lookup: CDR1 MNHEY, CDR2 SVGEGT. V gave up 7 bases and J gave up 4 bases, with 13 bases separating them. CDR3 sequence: CASILGPGTGELFF. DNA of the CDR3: TGTGCCAGCATCTTGGGTCCTGGCACCGGGGAGCTGTTTTTT.

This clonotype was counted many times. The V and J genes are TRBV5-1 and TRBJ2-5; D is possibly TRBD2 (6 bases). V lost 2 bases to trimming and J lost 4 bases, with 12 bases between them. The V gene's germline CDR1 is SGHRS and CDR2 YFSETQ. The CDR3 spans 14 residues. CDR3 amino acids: CASSFGRGGETQYF. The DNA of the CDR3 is TGCGCCAGCAGCTTCGGGCGGGGAGGAGAGACCCAGTACTTC.

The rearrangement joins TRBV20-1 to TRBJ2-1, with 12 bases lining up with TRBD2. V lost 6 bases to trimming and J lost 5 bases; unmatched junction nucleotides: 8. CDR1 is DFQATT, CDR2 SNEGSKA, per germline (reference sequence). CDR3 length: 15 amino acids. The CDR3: CSAPGTSGWDNEQFF. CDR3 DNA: TGCAGTGCCCCCGGGACTAGCGGGTGGGACAATGAGCAGTTCTTC.

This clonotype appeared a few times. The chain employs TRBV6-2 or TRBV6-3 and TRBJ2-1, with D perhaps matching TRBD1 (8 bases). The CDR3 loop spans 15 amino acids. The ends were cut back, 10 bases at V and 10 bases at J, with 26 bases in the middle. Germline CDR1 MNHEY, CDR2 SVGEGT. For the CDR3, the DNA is TGTGCCACGACAGGGGAGGGGACCCCTTTTAGCGAGCAGTTCTTC. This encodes CATTGEGTPFSEQFF.

Here the CDR3 reads CASSTGETSRQETQYF. The CDR3 DNA reads TGCGCCAGCAGCACGGGGGAGACTAGCAGACAAGAGACCCAGTACTTC. This rearrangement joins TRBV5-1 to TRBJ2-5, with TRBD2 matching 7 bases. V trimming: 4 bases; J trimming: 2 bases; junction bases outside the gene matches: 11. Germline values: CDR1 SGHRS, CDR2 YFSETQ. The length of the CDR3 is 16 residues.

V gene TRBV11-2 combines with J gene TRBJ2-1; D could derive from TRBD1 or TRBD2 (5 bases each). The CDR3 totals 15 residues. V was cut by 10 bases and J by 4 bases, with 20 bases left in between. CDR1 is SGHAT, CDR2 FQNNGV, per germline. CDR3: CATTPGTTRYNEQFF. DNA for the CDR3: TGTGCCACCACCCCCGGGACGACGCGATACAATGAGCAGTTCTTC.

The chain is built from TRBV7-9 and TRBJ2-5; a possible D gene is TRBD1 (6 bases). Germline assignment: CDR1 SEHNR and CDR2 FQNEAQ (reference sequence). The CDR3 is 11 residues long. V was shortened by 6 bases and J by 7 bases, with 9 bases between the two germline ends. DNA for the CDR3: TGTGCCAGCAGGGGGGCCTGGACCCAGTACTTC. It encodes CASRGAWTQYF.

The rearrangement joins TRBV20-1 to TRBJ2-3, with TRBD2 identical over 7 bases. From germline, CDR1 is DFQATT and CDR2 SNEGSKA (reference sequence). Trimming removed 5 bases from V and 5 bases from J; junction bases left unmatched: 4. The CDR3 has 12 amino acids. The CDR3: CSAVGGGDTQYF. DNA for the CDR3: TGCAGTGCTGTGGGGGGGGGAGATACGCAGTATTTT.

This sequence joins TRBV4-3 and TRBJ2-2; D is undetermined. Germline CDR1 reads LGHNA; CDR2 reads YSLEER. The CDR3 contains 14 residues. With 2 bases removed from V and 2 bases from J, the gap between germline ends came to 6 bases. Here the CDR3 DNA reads TGCGCCAGCAGCCAACAGGTTAACACCGGGGAGCTGTTTTTT. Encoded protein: CASSQQVNTGELFF.